The present T cell receptor beta chain was sequenced within a study of T cell responses to AZD1222 COVID-19 vaccine. Study results and limitations: Most donors were white British and more were female, and clonal diversity was possibly underestimated.

This clone was counted a single time. Its specificity is unknown. Libraries were prepared by immunoSEQ multiplex PCR; TCRdb keeps only in-frame clonotypes and omits some of them. The table includes approximately 100,000 clones, around nine tenths detected once. This CDR3 has 13 amino acids. Germline CDR1 and CDR2: SGDLS and YYNGEE. V dropped 2 bases and J dropped 5 bases, with 10 bases sitting between them. The sample was peripheral blood, taken on day 0 of AZD1222 vaccination. The origin of this receptor is an adult in good health. The chain carries TRBV9 and TRBJ2-5; possible D gene TRBD2, 5 bases. The CDR3 DNA reads TGTGCCAGCAGCGTTCGAGGAGGCGAGACCCAGTACTTC. It translates to CASSVRGGETQYF.